These 9 T cell receptor beta chains share one sample of origin, sequenced in a study of shared clonotypes between healthy human individuals. Naive CD8 populations comprised CD45RO-negative cells positively selected for CCR7, excluding terminally differentiated effector memory CD45RA+ cells. Only in-frame clones appear in the TCRdb table, and some are missing; sequencing was by immunoSEQ multiplex PCR. The sample includes about 590,000 clones, just under 97% seen only once; the top ten take 0.095% to 0.12%. Sequencing was carried out using naive CD8+ T cells sorted from blood. These receptors came from a woman aged 25 to 39 in good health.

This rearrangement joins TRBV6-5 to TRBJ2-5; D is perhaps TRBD2 (7 bases). Germline CDR1 and CDR2: MNHEY and SVGAGI. This CDR3 has 15 residues. Trimming shortened V by 2 bases and J by 5 bases, and 15 bases separated the two germline ends. CDR3 DNA sequence: TGTGCCAGCAGTTACGGGGGCGGGAGCGGTGAGACCCAGTACTTC. Amino acids: CASSYGGGSGETQYF.

This chain joins TRBV6-1 and TRBJ2-5; D ambiguous. The CDR3 covers 17 residues. Trimming cost V 0 bases and J 4 bases, with 18 bases left between them. Per germline, CDR1 MNHNS and CDR2 SASEGT. Here the CDR3 DNA reads TGTGCCAGCAGTGAAGCCCCAGCTGGGGTTTTCCTAGAGACCCAGTACTTC. Translated: CASSEAPAGVFLETQYF.

CDR3 bases: TGTGCCAGCAGCTCTCCCGGGATACCTGGAGAGACCCAGTACTTC. Translated: CASSSPGIPGETQYF. The chain is built from TRBV7-9 and TRBJ2-5; D might be TRBD2 (5 bases). This CDR3 spans 15 amino acids. V lost 4 bases and J 4 bases, leaving 16 bases between the germline ends. Per the germline V gene, CDR1 is SEHNR and CDR2 is FQNEAQ (reference sequence). Filled out from reference TRBV7-9 and TRBJ2-5, the complete variable domain reads DTGVSQNPRHKITKRGQNVTFRCDPISEHNRLYWYRQTLGQGPEFLTYFQNEAQLEKSRLLSDRFSAERPKGSFSTLEIQRTEQGDSAMYLCASSSPGIPGETQYFGPGTRLLVL.

J is TRBJ2-7 and V is TRBV10-2, with no clear D. Germline CDR1 is WSHSY and CDR2 is SAAADI. This CDR3 is built from 13 residues. Trimming left V 5 bases short and J 2 bases short, with 10 bases between. The CDR3 reads CASSLLEPYEQYF. CDR3 nucleotide sequence: TGCGCCAGCAGTTTGCTAGAACCCTACGAGCAGTACTTC.

On this clone: Within the sample, other DNA sequences also encode this same CDR3. The V call is TRBV28, the J call TRBJ1-5; tentatively, D is TRBD1 (6 bases). The CDR3 contains 14 residues. Germline loops: CDR1 MDHEN, CDR2 SYDVKM. Trimming removed 7 bases from V and 1 base from J, with 11 bases in between. CDR3 loop: CASIPQGSNQPQHF. DNA for the CDR3: TGTGCCAGCATCCCACAGGGAAGCAATCAGCCCCAGCATTTT.

The chain recombines TRBV6-1 with TRBJ1-1; D call uncertain. Germline lookup yields CDR1 MNHNS and CDR2 SASEGT. The CDR3 is 12 amino acids. Trimming pared 4 bases from V and 1 base from J, leaving 4 bases between. The CDR3 loop is CASSARNTEAFF. The DNA for the CDR3 is TGTGCCAGCAGTGCCAGGAACACTGAAGCTTTCTTT.

For this clone: The sample has other DNA sequences that encode this CDR3 too. The chain joins TRBV28 to TRBJ2-7; D is tentatively TRBD1 or TRBD2 (5 bases each). The CDR3 has 14 residues. With 3 bases removed from V and 0 bases from J, the gap between germline ends came to 9 bases. The germline V gene encodes CDR1 MDHEN and CDR2 SYDVKM. CDR3 sequence reads: CASSFTGGSYEQYF. CDR3 sequence (DNA): TGTGCCAGCAGTTTTACAGGAGGCTCCTACGAGCAGTACTTC. The whole variable domain, filled in from reference TRBV28 and TRBJ2-7, reads DVKVTQSSRYLVKRTGEKVFLECVQDMDHENMFWYRQDPGLGLRLIYFSYDVKMKEKGDIPEGYSVSREKKERFSLILESASTNQTSMYLCASSFTGGSYEQYFGPGTRLTVT.

The V gene is TRBV9, the J gene TRBJ2-3, with D perhaps being TRBD1 or TRBD2 (5 bases each). V shed 4 bases and J shed 5 bases, with 11 bases lying between them. Per the germline V gene, CDR1 is SGDLS and CDR2 is YYNGEE. The CDR3 loop spans 13 amino acids. The CDR3 nucleotides are TGTGCCAGCAGCCCCTGGGACGGAGATACGCAGTATTTT. Amino acid sequence: CASSPWDGDTQYF.

About this clone: The sample contains more than one DNA sequence encoding this CDR3. The rearrangement uses TRBV27 and TRBJ2-3; D is undetermined. This CDR3 has 12 amino acids. Trimming left V 6 bases short and J 6 bases short, with 10 bases between. CDR1 and CDR2 (germline): MNHEY, SMNVEV (reference sequence). The CDR3 here is CASRTGADTQYF. The DNA for the CDR3 is TGTGCCAGCAGGACTGGCGCGGATACGCAGTATTTT.